This T cell receptor (beta chain) was recorded in a study of shared clonotypes between healthy human individuals. Overall study findings and caveats: In this cohort, only blood was sampled, and tissue repertoires likely differ.

CDR1 is SGHTA, CDR2 FQGNSA, per germline. The trim removed 7 bases at V and 0 bases at J, leaving 6 bases unmatched. The CDR3 is made up of 14 amino acids. A word on this clone: The target antigen is unknown.

Study processing details: ImmunoSEQ output held junction-only sequences without quality scores, so filtering differed. Clones were read by immunoSEQ multiplex PCR, and TCRdb kept only the in-frame ones, dropping some. The DNA was the basis for D and trimming; V, J and clone size are from that table. The sample lists around 1 million clones, less than 85% occurring once. Specimen: memory CD4+ T cells sorted from blood. Subset here: CD45RA-negative fraction. This TCR derives from a man younger than 35 in good health. The chain uses TRBV7-2 and TRBJ2-7; 7 nucleotides align to TRBD1. CDR3 loop: CASTGTASSYEQYF. For the CDR3, the DNA is TGTGCCAGCACCGGGACAGCAAGCTCCTACGAGCAGTACTTC.